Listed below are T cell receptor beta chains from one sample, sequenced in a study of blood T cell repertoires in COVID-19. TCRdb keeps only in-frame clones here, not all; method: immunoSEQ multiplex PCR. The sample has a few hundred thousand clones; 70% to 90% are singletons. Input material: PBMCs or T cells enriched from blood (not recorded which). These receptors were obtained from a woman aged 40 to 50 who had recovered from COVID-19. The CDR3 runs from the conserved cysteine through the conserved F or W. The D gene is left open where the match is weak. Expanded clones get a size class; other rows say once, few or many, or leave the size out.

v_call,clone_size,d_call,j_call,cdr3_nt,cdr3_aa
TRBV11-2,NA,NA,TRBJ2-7,TGTGCCAGCAGCTTATCGATCGGCTCCTACGAGCAGTACTTC,CASSLSIGSYEQYF
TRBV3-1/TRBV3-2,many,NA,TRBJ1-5,TGTGCCAGCAGCTTAGGACAGACCAATCAGCCCCAGCATTTT,CASSLGQTNQPQHF
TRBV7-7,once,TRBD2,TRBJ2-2,TGTGCTAGCAGCCCCGGACTAGCGGGGATTGCGAACACCGGGGAGCTGTTTTTT,CASSPGLAGIANTGELFF
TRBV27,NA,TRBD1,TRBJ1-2,TGTGCCAGCAGTACCGACAGGGGAGCTAACTATGGCTACACCTTC,CASSTDRGANYGYTF
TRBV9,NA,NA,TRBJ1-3,TGTGCCAGCAGCGTACAAACTGGAAACACCATATATTTT,CASSVQTGNTIYF
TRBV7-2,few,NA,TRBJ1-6,TGTGCCAGCACATTAAACGGGGGTAATTCACCCCTCCACTTT,CASTLNGGNSPLHF
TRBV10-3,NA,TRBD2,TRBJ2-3,TGTGCCATCAGGGAACCAACTAGCGGGAGATTCTCGGGCCCAGATACGCAGTATTTT,CAIREPTSGRFSGPDTQYF
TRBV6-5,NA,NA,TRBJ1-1,TGTGCCAGCTCATACCAGGGGAAGGGTTGGACTGAAGCTTTCTTT,CASSYQGKGWTEAFF
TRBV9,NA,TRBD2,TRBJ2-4,TGTGCCAGCAGCGGGCCAGCGGGAGTGTCGGACATTCAGTACTTC,CASSGPAGVSDIQYF
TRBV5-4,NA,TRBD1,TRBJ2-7,TGTGCCAGCAGCTCATTCCCGACAGGGGGAAGGTCCTACGAGCAGTACTTC,CASSSFPTGGRSYEQYF
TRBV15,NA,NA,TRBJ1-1,TGTGCCACCAGCTTAGATCGTTTGAACACTGAAGCTTTCTTT,CATSLDRLNTEAFF
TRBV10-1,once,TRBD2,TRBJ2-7,TGCGCCAGCAGTGGACACACTAGCGGGCCTACCTACGAGCAGTACTTC,CASSGHTSGPTYEQYF
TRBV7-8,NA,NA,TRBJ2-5,TGTGCCAGCAGCTTAGTTTCCCTTCAAGAGACCCAGTACTTC,CASSLVSLQETQYF
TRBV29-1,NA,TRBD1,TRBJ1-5,TGCAGCGTTTCCGGGACAGGGGTGGATCAGCCCCAGCATTTT,CSVSGTGVDQPQHF
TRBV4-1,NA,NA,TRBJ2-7,TGCGCCAGCAGCCAAGAGAATCCAGGGAACTCCTACGAGCAGTACTTC,CASSQENPGNSYEQYF
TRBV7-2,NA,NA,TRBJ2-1,TGTGCCAGCAGCTTTATGGACAGTTTTTATGAGCAGTTCTTC,CASSFMDSFYEQFF
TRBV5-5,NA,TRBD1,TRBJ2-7,TGTGCCAGCAGCTTGTACGGGACAGGGGGCCACGAGCAGTACTTC,CASSLYGTGGHEQYF
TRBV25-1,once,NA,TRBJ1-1,TGTGCCAGCAGTGAAGCTGGCAGGGGCGGCACTGAAGCTTTCTTT,CASSEAGRGGTEAFF
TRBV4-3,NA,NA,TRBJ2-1,TGCGCCAGCAGCCAAGATCGCATTAGCGGCTACAATGAGCAGTTCTTC,CASSQDRISGYNEQFF
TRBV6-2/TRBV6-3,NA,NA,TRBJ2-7,TGTGCCAGCAGTTACGGTCCGAGCTCCTACGAGCAGTACTTC,CASSYGPSSYEQYF
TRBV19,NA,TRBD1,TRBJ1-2,TGTGCCAGTAGTATGCCAGGGGGCTATGGCTACACCTTC,CASSMPGGYGYTF
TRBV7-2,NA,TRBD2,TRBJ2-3,TGTGCCAGTCCCGGGACTAGCGGAAGCACAGATACGCAGTATTTT,CASPGTSGSTDTQYF
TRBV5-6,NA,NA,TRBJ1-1,TGTGCCAGCAGCTTGGCAGGGAACACTGAAGCTTTCTTT,CASSLAGNTEAFF
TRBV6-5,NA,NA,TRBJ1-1,TGTGCCAGCAGACCTTCAGGTGTCACTGAAGCTTTCTTT,CASRPSGVTEAFF
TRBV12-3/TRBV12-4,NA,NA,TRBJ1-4,TGTGCCAGCAGCATCCCGGGACACCCAAAACTGTTTTTT,CASSIPGHPKLFF
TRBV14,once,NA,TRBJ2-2,TGTGCCAGCAGCCCCGACAGTAGAGACACCGGGGAGCTGTTTTTT,CASSPDSRDTGELFF
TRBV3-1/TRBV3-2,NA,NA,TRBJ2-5,TGTGCCAGCAGCCAAGATCAGTTCCCCCAAGAGACCCAGTACTTC,CASSQDQFPQETQYF
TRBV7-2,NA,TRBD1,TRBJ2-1,TGTGCCAGCAGCTCCCCCCGTCCCGGGACAGAATACAATGAGCAGTTCTTC,CASSSPRPGTEYNEQFF
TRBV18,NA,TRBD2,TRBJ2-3,TGTGCCAGCTCACCGTGGACTAGCGGGAGCACAGATACGCAGTATTTT,CASSPWTSGSTDTQYF
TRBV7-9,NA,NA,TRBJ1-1,TGTGCCAGCAGCTTAGGGGTAGGCGGGAACACTGAAGCTTTCTTT,CASSLGVGGNTEAFF
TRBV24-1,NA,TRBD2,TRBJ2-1,TGTGCCACCAGTGGTAAAAATAAGGGGCTAGCGGGAAGCAATGAGCAGTTCTTC,CATSGKNKGLAGSNEQFF
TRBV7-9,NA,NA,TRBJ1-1,TGTGCCAGCAGCTCCCCCGGGACTGAAGCTTTCTTT,CASSSPGTEAFF
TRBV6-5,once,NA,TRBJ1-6,TGTGCCAGCAAGGAACTAAATAATTCACCCCTCCACTTT,CASKELNNSPLHF
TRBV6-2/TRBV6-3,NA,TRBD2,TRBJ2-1,TGTGCCAGCAGTCACACCCGACTTGCGGGAGCCCCCTACAATGAGCAGTTCTTC,CASSHTRLAGAPYNEQFF
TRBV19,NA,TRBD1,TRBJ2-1,TGTGCCAGTAGTAGAACCGGGACAGGGTACAATGAGCAGTTCTTC,CASSRTGTGYNEQFF
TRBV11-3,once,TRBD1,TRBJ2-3,TGTGCCAGCAGCTTTAGTCCCGGACAGGCTATGTTCCCAGATACGCAGTATTTT,CASSFSPGQAMFPDTQYF
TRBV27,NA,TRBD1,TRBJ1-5,TGTGCCAGCAGTGCGGACAGGGGCTGGGATCAGCCCCAGCATTTT,CASSADRGWDQPQHF
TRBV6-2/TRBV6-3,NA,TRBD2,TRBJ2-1,TGTGCCAGCAGTTACTCGCTCGGAGGAAGCGGGAGAGGGGAGCAGTTCTTC,CASSYSLGGSGRGEQFF
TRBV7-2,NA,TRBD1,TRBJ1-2,TGTGCCAGCAGCTTAGGCGACAGGGGGCGCGGGGACTATGGCTACACCTTC,CASSLGDRGRGDYGYTF
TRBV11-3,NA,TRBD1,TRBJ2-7,TGTGCCAGCAGCCGGGACAGGGGATCCTACGAGCAGTACTTC,CASSRDRGSYEQYF
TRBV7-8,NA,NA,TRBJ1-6,TGTGCCAGCAACCTGGGGGGGATCCAATCACCCCTCCACTTT,CASNLGGIQSPLHF
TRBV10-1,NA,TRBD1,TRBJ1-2,TGCGCCAGCAGAGACGGGACAGATTATGGCTACACCTTC,CASRDGTDYGYTF